Listed below are T cell receptor beta chains from one sample, sequenced in a study of shared clonotypes between healthy human individuals. Profiled with immunoSEQ multiplex PCR; TCRdb holds only in-frame clones, not every one. This sample has 700,000 to 950,000 clones, with 90% to 98% found just once. The material sequenced was naive CD8+ T cells sorted from blood. These receptors were taken from a man younger than 45 in good health. Both conserved end residues are part of each CDR3.

j_call: TRBJ1-2; v_call: TRBV6-1; cdr3_aa: CASSESGGYTF
j_call: TRBJ2-5; v_call: TRBV7-9; cdr3_aa: CASSVGQGDLETQYF
j_call: TRBJ2-3; v_call: TRBV18; cdr3_aa: CASSLEAGGAVDTQYF
j_call: TRBJ2-5; v_call: TRBV29-1; cdr3_aa: CSVVDGTGQETQYF
j_call: TRBJ2-3; v_call: TRBV9; cdr3_aa: CASSPRQDARTDTQYF
j_call: TRBJ1-5; v_call: TRBV15; cdr3_aa: CATSRFMDPYYSNQPQHF
j_call: TRBJ2-7; v_call: TRBV14; cdr3_aa: CASSLTPGQGSYEQYF
j_call: TRBJ1-1; v_call: TRBV11-2; cdr3_aa: CASSLVWINTEAFF
j_call: TRBJ2-1; v_call: TRBV7-9; cdr3_aa: CASSPVTGSDHNEQFF
j_call: TRBJ2-3; v_call: TRBV2; cdr3_aa: CASSENRGTASTDTQYF
j_call: TRBJ2-3; v_call: TRBV7-9; cdr3_aa: CASRVRDRLLADTQYF
j_call: TRBJ1-5; v_call: TRBV18; cdr3_aa: CASSPITGVGEPQHF
j_call: TRBJ2-3; v_call: TRBV9; cdr3_aa: CASAASGRVTDTQYF
j_call: TRBJ1-2; v_call: TRBV29-1; cdr3_aa: CSVEGEGILTNYGYTF